This T cell receptor (beta chain) was observed in a study of identical twins. Comments on this clonotype: No antigen is known for it.

Points from the study as a whole: Monozygotic twin pairs showed more out-of-frame TCR alpha sharing than models estimated.

TCRdb itself ran the 5' RACE reads through MiXCR, one entry per CDR3 protein. The sample has 450,000 to 650,000 distinct CDR3 sequences; around 15% are singletons. With V trimmed by 5 bases and J by 4 bases, 20 bases remained unmatched. The length of the CDR3 is 19 residues. Germline V gives CDR1 SGHVS, CDR2 FNYEAQ. The data were also submitted as part of a second study, on yellow fever vaccine responses in identical twins.

The gene calls are TRBV7-6 and TRBJ2-3, with 8 bases matching TRBD2. Specimen: CD4+ T cells sorted from blood. The TCR was taken from a woman aged 18-29 years in good health. The CDR3 region is CASSPRGGDSRGGADTQYF. The DNA for the CDR3 is TGTGCCAGCAGCCCTAGGGGCGGGGACTCCCGGGGGGGAGCAGATACGCAGTATTTT.